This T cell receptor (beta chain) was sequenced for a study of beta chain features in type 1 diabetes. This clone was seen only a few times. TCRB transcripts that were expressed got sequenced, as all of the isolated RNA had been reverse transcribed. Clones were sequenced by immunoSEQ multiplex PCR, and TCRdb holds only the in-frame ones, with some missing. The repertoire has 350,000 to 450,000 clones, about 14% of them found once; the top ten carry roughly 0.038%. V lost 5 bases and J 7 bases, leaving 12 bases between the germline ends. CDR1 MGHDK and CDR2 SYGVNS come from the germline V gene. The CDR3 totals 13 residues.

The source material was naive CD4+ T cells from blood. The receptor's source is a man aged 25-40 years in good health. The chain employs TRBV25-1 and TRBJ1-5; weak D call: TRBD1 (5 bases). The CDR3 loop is CASSWGRGQPQHF. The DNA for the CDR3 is TGTGCCAGCAGTTGGGGGAGAGGACAGCCCCAGCATTTT.